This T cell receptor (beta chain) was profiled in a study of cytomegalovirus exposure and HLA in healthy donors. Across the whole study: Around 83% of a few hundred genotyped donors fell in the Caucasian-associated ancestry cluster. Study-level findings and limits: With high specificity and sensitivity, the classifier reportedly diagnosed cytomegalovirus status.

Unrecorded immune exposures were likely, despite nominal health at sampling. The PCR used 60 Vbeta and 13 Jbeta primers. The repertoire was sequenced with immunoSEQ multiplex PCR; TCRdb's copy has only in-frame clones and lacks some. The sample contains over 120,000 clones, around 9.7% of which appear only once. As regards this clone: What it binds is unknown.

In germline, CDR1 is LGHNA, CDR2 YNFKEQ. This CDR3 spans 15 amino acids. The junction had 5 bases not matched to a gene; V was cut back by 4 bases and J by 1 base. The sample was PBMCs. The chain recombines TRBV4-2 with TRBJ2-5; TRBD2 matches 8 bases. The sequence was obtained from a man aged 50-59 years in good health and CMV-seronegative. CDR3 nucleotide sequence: TGTGCCAGCAGCCCCCGGCGGGGGGCCCAAGAGACCCAGTACTTC. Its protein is CASSPRRGAQETQYF.